Only a few counts were recorded for the clone carrying this T cell receptor beta chain. The target antigen is unknown. Expressed TCRB transcripts got sequenced, as all isolated RNA was reverse transcribed. It was found that naive, central memory and regulatory T cell samples averaged approximately 3.5 million reads. Here immunoSEQ multiplex PCR was the method, and the copy in TCRdb shows in-frame clones only, minus some. The sample carries about 340,000 clones, approximately 15% recorded once. The sample comes from a study of beta chain features in type 1 diabetes. Overall study: Across the samples, some 99 million sorted cells were examined in total.

General observations from the study: Fewer junction insertions and more nucleotide deletions appeared in type 1 diabetes patients. There was a moderate but significant shortening of TCRB CDR3s in all four CD4+ subsets of Type 1 diabetes patients.

Germline lookup yields CDR1 MDHEN and CDR2 SYDVKM. This CDR3 is 13 amino acids long. V shed 3 bases and J shed 7 bases, with 10 bases lying between them. This chain connects TRBV28 to TRBJ2-1; D call uncertain. This TCR was sampled from a woman under 30 with type 1 diabetes. Sequenced input: naive CD4+ T cells from blood. The CDR3 region is CASSFVHGNEQFF. The CDR3 nucleotides read TGTGCCAGCAGTTTTGTACACGGGAATGAGCAGTTCTTC. Full variable domain (remainder filled in from reference TRBV28 and TRBJ2-1): DVKVTQSSRYLVKRTGEKVFLECVQDMDHENMFWYRQDPGLGLRLIYFSYDVKMKEKGDIPEGYSVSREKKERFSLILESASTNQTSMYLCASSFVHGNEQFFGPGTRLTVL.